The rows below give T cell receptor beta chains drawn from one sample of a study of identical twins. MiXCR was run by TCRdb on the 5' RACE reads, yielding one entry per CDR3 protein. Of roughly 260,000 distinct CDR3 sequences in the sample, approximately 7.9% were seen once. These data were likewise used in another study, on yellow fever vaccine responses in identical twins.

Sequenced material: CD8+ T cells sorted from blood. The source is a woman aged 18-29 years in good health. CDR3s include the opening cysteine and the closing phenylalanine or tryptophan. A D gene is named only where the DNA matches it firmly. A clone size is listed for some rows: how often the clone was seen (once, few, many), or a class if it is expanded.

CDR3aa	CDR3nt	d_gene	v_gene	abundance	j_gene
CASSEYSGRTDTQYF	TGTGCCAGCAGTGAATATAGCGGGAGAACAGATACGCAGTATTTT	TRBD2	TRBV6-1	many	TRBJ2-3
CASSVHRENNEQFF	TGTGCCAGCAGCGTCCACAGGGAGAACAATGAGCAGTTCTTC	.	TRBV11-2	.	TRBJ2-1
CSVQAGVNYEQYF	TGCAGCGTTCAAGCGGGGGTGAACTACGAGCAGTACTTC	TRBD2	TRBV29-1	many	TRBJ2-7
CASSSLQGLNTEAFF	TGTGCCAGCAGCTCCTTACAGGGTCTGAACACTGAAGCTTTCTTT	.	TRBV7-9	.	TRBJ1-1
CASSPTATSGGRGTQYF	TGCGCCAGCAGCCCGACCGCGACTAGCGGGGGGAGAGGTACGCAGTATTTT	TRBD2	TRBV4-1	few	TRBJ2-3
CASSPPDRTPYEQYF	TGTGCCAGCAGTCCTCCGGACAGGACTCCCTACGAGCAGTACTTC	TRBD1	TRBV12-3/TRBV12-4	many	TRBJ2-7
CAIRDRYNEQFF	TGTGCCATCAGGGACAGATACAATGAGCAGTTCTTC	.	TRBV10-3	few	TRBJ2-1
CASSTSGQGALETQYF	TGTGCCAGCAGTACGTCTGGACAGGGGGCATTGGAGACCCAGTACTTC	TRBD1	TRBV7-9	.	TRBJ2-5
CASSQGGSGTDTQYF	TGTGCCAGCAGCCAAGGGGGCAGCGGCACAGATACGCAGTATTTT	.	TRBV3-1	.	TRBJ2-3
CASSDEGTDTQYF	TGTGCCAGCAGTGATGAGGGCACAGATACGCAGTATTTT	.	TRBV2	few	TRBJ2-3
CASSFQDQYEQYF	TGTGCCAGCAGTTTCCAGGACCAATACGAGCAGTACTTC	.	TRBV27	many	TRBJ2-7
CASSFQLPGGTGELFF	TGTGCCAGCAGCTTCCAGCTCCCAGGGGGTACCGGGGAGCTGTTTTTT	TRBD1	TRBV7-6	many	TRBJ2-2
CASSQVWGSNTEAFF	TGTGCCAGCAGCCAAGTTTGGGGTTCGAACACTGAAGCTTTCTTT	.	TRBV3-1	many	TRBJ1-1
CASSQDEGAGEQFF	TGCGCCAGCAGCCAAGATGAGGGCGCGGGTGAGCAGTTCTTC	.	TRBV4-1	.	TRBJ2-1
CASRPDRDPSGTQYF	TGTGCCAGCAGACCAGACAGGGACCCATCGGGGACCCAGTACTTC	TRBD1	TRBV28	.	TRBJ2-5
CATSRPKGDRGIGNQPQHF	TGTGCCACCAGCAGACCCAAGGGGGACAGGGGGATCGGAAATCAGCCCCAGCATTTT	TRBD1	TRBV15	.	TRBJ1-5
CASSIAEGREQYF	TGTGCCAGTAGTATAGCTGAAGGGCGGGAGCAGTACTTC	.	TRBV19	.	TRBJ2-7
CASSPGGQGSVETQYF	TGTGCCAGCAGCCCAGGGGGACAGGGTTCGGTAGAGACCCAGTACTTC	TRBD1	TRBV9	few	TRBJ2-5
CASSITSGRSPDTQYF	TGTGCCAGCAGCATAACTAGCGGGAGATCCCCAGATACGCAGTATTTT	TRBD2	TRBV7-9	.	TRBJ2-3
CASSLSGGAGNQPQHF	TGTGCCAGCAGTTTGAGTGGGGGGGCTGGCAATCAGCCCCAGCATTTT	.	TRBV12-3/TRBV12-4	many	TRBJ1-5
CASSLTPGIDTEAFF	TGTGCCAGCAGCTTAACCCCCGGGATAGACACTGAAGCTTTCTTT	.	TRBV7-2	many	TRBJ1-1
CASSLAGGFINEQFF	TGTGCCAGCAGCTTGGCGGGGGGATTTATTAATGAGCAGTTCTTC	TRBD2	TRBV5-6	few	TRBJ2-1
CSALPGQSNEKLFF	TGCAGTGCTCTACCCGGACAGAGTAATGAAAAACTGTTTTTT	.	TRBV20-1	few	TRBJ1-4
CASSRGLQHIDEQFF	TGCGCCAGCAGCCGGGGACTCCAACATATCGATGAGCAGTTCTTC	.	TRBV4-1	.	TRBJ2-1
CSARGSRETQYF	TGCAGTGCTAGGGGCTCGCGGGAGACCCAGTACTTC	.	TRBV20-1	few	TRBJ2-5
CASSPWDRSTDTQYF	TGTGCCAGCAGCCCATGGGACAGAAGCACAGATACGCAGTATTTT	TRBD1	TRBV14	many	TRBJ2-3
CAISEPTGPPGVTQYF	TGTGCCATCAGCGAACCGACAGGGCCTCCGGGGGTGACCCAGTACTTC	.	TRBV10-3	.	TRBJ2-5
CATSDLWNTIYF	TGTGCCACCAGTGATTTATGGAACACCATATATTTT	.	TRBV24-1	many	TRBJ1-3
CASSPSREKLFF	TGTGCCAGCAGTCCTAGTAGGGAAAAACTGTTTTTT	.	TRBV12-3/TRBV12-4	many	TRBJ1-4
CASSLVRNEQFF	TGTGCCAGCAGCTTAGTTCGGAATGAGCAGTTCTTC	.	TRBV7-6	many	TRBJ2-1
CSARDDDSLTGELFF	TGCAGTGCTAGAGATGATGACAGCCTCACCGGGGAGCTGTTTTTT	.	TRBV20-1	few	TRBJ2-2
CAISESLAPTDTQYF	TGTGCCATCAGTGAGTCACTAGCCCCCACAGATACGCAGTATTTT	.	TRBV10-3	.	TRBJ2-3
CASSLVAGTSTDTQYF	TGTGCCAGCAGCTTAGTAGCGGGGACTAGCACAGATACGCAGTATTTT	TRBD2	TRBV7-2	many	TRBJ2-3
CAVGLDGGGGTDTQYF	TGTGCCGTCGGACTGGATGGGGGCGGGGGCACAGATACGCAGTATTTT	.	TRBV12-5	.	TRBJ2-3
CASSQGRVSDEQFF	TGCGCCAGCAGTCAGGGGAGGGTATCCGATGAGCAGTTCTTC	.	TRBV5-1	.	TRBJ2-1